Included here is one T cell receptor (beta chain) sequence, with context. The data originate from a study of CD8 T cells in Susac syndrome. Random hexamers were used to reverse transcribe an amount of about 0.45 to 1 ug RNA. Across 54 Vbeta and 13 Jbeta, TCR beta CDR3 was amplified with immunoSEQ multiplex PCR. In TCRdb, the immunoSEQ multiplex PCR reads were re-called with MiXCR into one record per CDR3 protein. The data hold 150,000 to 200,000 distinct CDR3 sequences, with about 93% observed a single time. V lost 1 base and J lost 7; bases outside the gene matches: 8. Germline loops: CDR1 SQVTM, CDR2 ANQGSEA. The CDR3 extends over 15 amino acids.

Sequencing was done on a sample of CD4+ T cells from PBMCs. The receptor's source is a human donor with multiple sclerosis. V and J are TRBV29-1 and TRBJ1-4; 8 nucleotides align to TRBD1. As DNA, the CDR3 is TGCAGCGTTGAAGCCAGGACAGGGAAGGTTGAAAAACTGTTTTTT. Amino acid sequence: CSVEARTGKVEKLFF.